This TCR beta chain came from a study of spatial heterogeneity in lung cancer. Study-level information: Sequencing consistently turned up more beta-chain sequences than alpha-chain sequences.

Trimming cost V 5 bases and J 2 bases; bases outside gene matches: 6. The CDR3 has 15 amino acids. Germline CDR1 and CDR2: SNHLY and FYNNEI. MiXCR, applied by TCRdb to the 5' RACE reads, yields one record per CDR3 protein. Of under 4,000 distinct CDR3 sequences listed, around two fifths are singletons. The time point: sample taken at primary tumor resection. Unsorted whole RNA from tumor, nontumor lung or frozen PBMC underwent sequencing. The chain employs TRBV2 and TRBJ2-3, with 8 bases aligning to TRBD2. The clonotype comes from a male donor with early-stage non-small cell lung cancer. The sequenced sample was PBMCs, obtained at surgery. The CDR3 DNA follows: TGTGCCAGCAGTTACAGCGGGGGAGACACAGATACGCAGTATTTT. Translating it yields CASSYSGGDTDTQYF.